These 14 T cell receptor beta chains came from one sample sequenced in a study of cytomegalovirus exposure and HLA in healthy donors. Both 60 Vbeta primers and 13 Jbeta primers went into the PCR. The table came from immunoSEQ multiplex PCR; TCRdb's copy has only in-frame clones and leaves some out. The sample includes over 150,000 clones, around 74% of them seen just once. The specimen was PBMCs. The receptors derive from a man between 18 and 35 years old in good health and CMV-seronegative.

In its sample, this clone was seen many times. CDR3 amino acids: CASSEGDGGSDTQYF. The CDR3 region has the DNA TGTGCCAGCAGTGAAGGGGACGGAGGGTCAGATACGCAGTATTTT. This chain connects TRBV6-1 to TRBJ2-3, with D possibly being TRBD2 (6 bases). V was trimmed by 1 base and J by 4 bases, leaving 12 bases between them. The CDR3 length is 15 residues. Germline values: CDR1 MNHNS, CDR2 SASEGT.

The rearrangement links TRBV10-1 to TRBJ2-1; D may be TRBD2 (5 bases). CDR1 is WNHNN, CDR2 SYGVQD, per germline (reference sequence). V shed 3 bases and J shed 2 bases, with 20 bases lying between them. The CDR3 consists of 18 residues. This CDR3 reads CASSEEGPAAYTYNEQFF. CDR3 DNA: TGCGCCAGCAGTGAAGAGGGTCCAGCCGCTTATACCTACAATGAGCAGTTCTTC.

This clone was observed once. The genes are TRBV30 and TRBJ2-5, with D possibly being TRBD2 (6 bases). Trimming stripped 3 bases from V and 5 bases from J, with 19 bases between. This CDR3 has 15 amino acids. Germline CDR1 GTSNPN, CDR2 SVGIG (reference sequence). CDR3 sequence: CAWSSGGARLETQYF. CDR3 coding DNA: TGTGCCTGGAGCTCCGGCGGGGCGCGTCTGGAGACCCAGTACTTC. The variable domain in full, completed from reference TRBV30 and TRBJ2-5, reads SQTIHQWPATLVQPVGSPLSLECTVEGTSNPNLYWYRQAAGRGLQLLFYSVGIGQISSEVPQNLSASRPQDRQFILSSKKLLLSDSGFYLCAWSSGGARLETQYFGPGTRLLVL.

This clone appeared a few times. The rearrangement joins TRBV30 to TRBJ2-6; 12 positions match TRBD2. CDR3 size: 16 residues. Germline assignment: CDR1 GTSNPN and CDR2 SVGIG (reference sequence). The J segment lost 0 bases and the V segment lost 4 bases, leaving 1 base of the junction unmatched. The CDR3 region is CAWTSGGASGANVLTF. DNA for the CDR3: TGTGCCTGGACTAGCGGGGGGGCCTCTGGGGCCAACGTCCTGACTTTC.

This clone has a single count. J is TRBJ1-5 and V is TRBV19; 7 positions agree with TRBD1. Germline values: CDR1 LNHDA, CDR2 SQIVND (reference sequence). V shed 7 bases, J shed 1 base, and the junction held 7 bases outside the gene matches. The CDR3 runs 15 residues. The CDR3 sequence: CASTKGAFSNQPQHF. In DNA, the CDR3 is TGTGCCAGTACGAAGGGGGCCTTCAGCAATCAGCCCCAGCATTTT.

V usage is TRBV28 and J usage is TRBJ2-2, with 7 bases matching TRBD1. V was pared by 4 bases and J by 2 bases, with 4 bases of the junction left unmatched. This CDR3 spans 15 amino acids. Looked up from germline, CDR1 is MDHEN and CDR2 is SYDVKM. CDR3 coding DNA: TGTGCCAGCAGTTCCGGGACAGCTAACACCGGGGAGCTGTTTTTT. Translation: CASSSGTANTGELFF.

About this clone itself: The junction departs from the called germline gene at one end, perhaps through a read error. The chain joins TRBV19 to TRBJ2-6; D is perhaps TRBD1 (6 bases). There are 15 residues in the CDR3. Germline V gene lookup returns CDR1 LNHDA and CDR2 SQIVND (reference sequence). CDR3 DNA sequence: TGTGCCAGTAGTATTTTTCAGGGGCTGGCCAACGGCCTGACTTTC. This translates into CASSIFQGLANGLTF.

The chain employs TRBV5-8 and TRBJ2-5; tentatively, D is TRBD2 (5 bases). Trimming shortened V by 5 bases and J by 4 bases, and 9 bases separated the two germline ends. Germline V gene data show CDR1 as SGHTS and CDR2 as YDEGEE. This CDR3 contains 12 residues. CDR3 region: CASRRALETQYF. The CDR3 nucleotides are TGTGCCAGCAGGCGGGCTCTAGAGACCCAGTACTTC.

The J gene is TRBJ1-1, the V gene TRBV11-1; D possibly corresponds to TRBD1 (6 bases). The CDR3 covers 14 residues. From germline, CDR1 is SGHAT and CDR2 FQDESV (reference sequence). Deletions cut 5 bases from V and 4 bases from J, with 14 bases between. The CDR3 spells CASSLTGSSTEAFF. For the CDR3, the DNA is TGTGCCAGCAGCCTCACAGGGTCGAGCACTGAAGCTTTCTTT.

The genes are TRBV6-5 and TRBJ1-5, with 7 bases lining up with TRBD1. The ends lost 6 bases at V and 2 bases at J; junction bases unmatched: 4. The CDR3 is 14 amino acids. Germline V gives CDR1 MNHEY, CDR2 SVGAGI. CDR3 nucleotide sequence: TGTGCCAGCAGACCCACAGGGGGCAATCAGCCCCAGCATTTT. Translation gives CASRPTGGNQPQHF.

V usage is TRBV4-3 and J usage is TRBJ1-6, with 9 bases fitting TRBD1. Germline V lookup: CDR1 LGHNA, CDR2 YSLEER. The V and J ends lost 4 bases and 10 bases, in that order; junction bases with no gene match: 8. The CDR3 loop spans 15 amino acids. The chain's CDR3 is CASSPRDRVRSPLHF. The CDR3 nucleotides are TGCGCCAGCAGCCCCAGGGACAGGGTCCGATCACCCCTCCACTTT.

This clone has more than one count but fewer than ten. The rearrangement uses TRBV27 and TRBJ1-6; 11 nucleotides align to TRBD1. The CDR3 length is 15 residues. Germline V CDR1 and CDR2: MNHEY, SMNVEV (reference sequence). Trimming took 6 bases from V and 6 from J; bases not matched to a gene: 4. The DNA for the CDR3 is TGTGCCAGCAGCGCGGACAGGGGGCTTAATTCACCCCTCCACTTT. Its translation is CASSADRGLNSPLHF.

As regards this clone: Mismatch with germline at one junction end may stem from a read error. The rearrangement uses TRBV7-2 and TRBJ2-6; D is possibly TRBD1 (5 bases). This CDR3 is built from 17 residues. Germline CDR1 SGHTA, CDR2 FQGNSA. CDR3 protein: CASSFPGRISGANGLTF. The DNA for the CDR3 is TGTGCCAGCAGCTTTCCCGGACGGATCTCTGGGGCCAACGGCCTGACTTTC.

This rearrangement joins TRBV4-3 to TRBJ2-6, with D possibly being TRBD1 (5 bases). From germline, CDR1 is LGHNA and CDR2 YSLEER. The ends were cut back, 4 bases at V and 0 bases at J, with 10 bases in the middle. This CDR3 is 16 amino acids long. The CDR3 DNA reads as TGCGCCAGCAGCCCAAAAACAGGCTCTGGGGCCAACGTCCTGACTTTC. Amino acids: CASSPKTGSGANVLTF.